This TCR beta chain was documented in a study of T cells in Graves' hyperthyroidism and ophthalmopathy. Notes on the study in general: Researchers found most expanded thyroid clonotypes above 0.001 in blood as well. Ophthalmopathy could be told apart from stable hyperthyroidism with a 13 V-J model.

Comments on this clonotype: Its antigen is as yet unknown.

Germline V gene sequence: CDR1 ENHRY, CDR2 SYGVKD. Trimming took off 10 bases at V and 7 bases at J, with 13 bases between the two ends. CDR3 length equals 11 residues. Amplification targeted TCR beta CDR3 regions from RNA transcripts. Primed by the HTBI set, a first-round RT-PCR was run on the TCR CDR3. Each CDR3 protein is one row after TCRdb ran MiXCR on the multiplex PCR reads. The table has hundreds of thousands of distinct CDR3 sequences, 30% to 40% seen once. Uncontrolled infection, other autoimmune disease, pregnancy and lactation each barred patients from inclusion. The source material was blood. The J gene is TRBJ1-2, the V gene TRBV10-3, with TRBD1 as a possible D gene (5 bases). This receptor was identified in a woman aged 40 to 49 with Graves' hyperthyroidism. The CDR3 DNA follows: TGTGCCACGGGGGACTTGAGTGGCTACACCTTC. Amino acids: CATGDLSGYTF.